This TCR beta chain originates from a study of shared clonotypes between healthy human individuals. V shed 3 bases, J shed 7 bases, and the junction held 4 bases outside the gene matches. The CDR3 sequence is 15 residues long. CDR1 and CDR2 (germline): LGHNA, YSLEER. TCRdb's copy holds only in-frame clones and misses some; the assay was immunoSEQ multiplex PCR. Here the sample spans approximately 1.9 million clones, around 93% being singletons. CD45RO-negative, CCR7-positively selected cells formed the naive CD8 fraction, excluding terminally differentiated effector memory CD45RA+ cells. This chain joins TRBV4-3 and TRBJ1-4; 11 bases line up with TRBD1. This clonotype was sampled from a man between 18 and 29 years old in good health. Some clones in this sample may be carry-over from other donors' samples. The material sequenced was naive CD8+ T cells from PBMCs. CDR3 sequence: CASSQGTGGGEKLFF. CDR3 bases: TGCGCCAGCAGCCAGGGGACAGGGGGGGGTGAAAAACTGTTTTTT.